These 14 T cell receptor beta chains were sequenced from one sample in a study of post-analysis software for immune sequencing data. Study outcomes and limitations: Relative to controls, patients had five TRBV segments at higher frequency, with TRBV5-6, TRBV5-1 and TRBV20-1 among these.

Built from TCR beta cDNA, the libraries had unique molecular identifiers in them. TCRdb itself ran the PCR reads through MiXCR, one entry per CDR3 protein. Of 750,000 to 950,000 distinct CDR3 sequences listed, approximately 57% were seen once; the top ten hold over 4%. These receptors are not linked to any known antigen. Specimen: blood. Receptor source: a girl under 18 with multiple sclerosis.

The gene calls are TRBV25-1 and TRBJ2-5; D tentatively reads TRBD1 or TRBD2 (5 bases each). V lost 5 bases, J lost 1 base, and 14 bases lay in between. Germline V gives CDR1 MGHDK, CDR2 SYGVNS. The CDR3 has 15 residues. The CDR3 bases are TGTGCCAGCAGTCCAACTGAGGGGTCCCAAGAGACCCAGTACTTC. Protein sequence: CASSPTEGSQETQYF.

The chain is built from TRBV27 and TRBJ2-2; the D gene could be TRBD1 or TRBD2 (6 bases each). The CDR3 totals 13 residues. Germline V gene lookup returns CDR1 MNHEY and CDR2 SMNVEV (reference sequence). The ends were cut back, 4 bases at V and 7 bases at J, with 10 bases in the middle. CDR3 coding DNA: TGTGCCAGCAGTTCGGGGGCTGGCGGGGAGCTGTTTTTT. As protein: CASSSGAGGELFF.

V gene TRBV29-1 combines with J gene TRBJ1-2, with D possibly matching TRBD1 (6 bases). This CDR3 region has 13 residues. Trimming pared 4 bases from V and 4 bases from J, leaving 13 bases between. Germline V gives CDR1 SQVTM, CDR2 ANQGSEA. The CDR3: CSVGGGFGYGYTF. CDR3 bases: TGCAGCGTTGGGGGGGGCTTCGGCTATGGCTACACCTTC.

This clonotype was counted a single time. The rearrangement links TRBV20-1 to TRBJ2-1; TRBD1 is a possible D gene (6 bases). Germline V gene lookup returns CDR1 DFQATT and CDR2 SNEGSKA (reference sequence). V was clipped by 0 bases and J by 10 bases, with 16 bases between them. This CDR3 comprises 14 residues. The CDR3 reads CSARDLGHQAEQFF. CDR3 bases: TGCAGTGCTAGAGATCTGGGACACCAAGCAGAGCAGTTCTTC.

The gene calls are TRBV20-1 and TRBJ1-4, with 11 bases aligning to TRBD1. The CDR3 is 15 amino acids. Germline V CDR1 and CDR2: DFQATT, SNEGSKA (reference sequence). The ends lost 0 bases at V and 8 bases at J; junction bases unmatched: 5. CDR3 nucleotide sequence: TGCAGTGCTAGAGATGGACAGGGGGCGCGGGAAAAACTGTTTTTT. It codes for CSARDGQGAREKLFF.

The rearrangement joins TRBV27 to TRBJ2-7; 8 nucleotides align to TRBD1. The CDR3 has 15 amino acids. J lost 4 bases, V lost 5 bases, and 10 bases had no gene match. CDR1 is MNHEY, CDR2 SMNVEV, per germline (reference sequence). The CDR3 sequence is CASSDLGTGHYEQYF. CDR3 bases: TGTGCCAGCAGTGACCTCGGGACAGGACATTACGAGCAGTACTTC.

The gene calls are TRBV7-9 and TRBJ2-4; tentative D call: TRBD2 (5 bases). Trimming took 4 bases from V and 0 from J, leaving 10 bases between them. This CDR3 has 15 amino acids. Germline loops: CDR1 SEHNR, CDR2 FQNEAQ (reference sequence). This chain's CDR3 is CASSSDSQAKNIQYF. In DNA, the CDR3 is TGTGCCAGCAGCTCGGACTCACAAGCCAAAAACATTCAGTACTTC.

The chain combines TRBV5-1 with TRBJ1-1; 7 bases are shared with TRBD1. The V gene end was trimmed by 4 bases and the J gene end by 2 bases; junction bases not matched to a gene: 5. The CDR3 is 14 residues long. Germline CDR1 SGHRS, CDR2 YFSETQ. The CDR3 region has the DNA TGCGCCAGCAGCGCCGGGACAGCCAACACTGAAGCTTTCTTT. Amino acids: CASSAGTANTEAFF.

V and J are TRBV7-9 and TRBJ2-5, with TRBD2 matching 8 bases. Germline-derived CDR1 and CDR2 are SEHNR and FQNEAQ (reference sequence). CDR3 size: 17 residues. V was clipped by 3 bases and J by 1 base; unmatched bases: 10. The CDR3 bases are TGTGCCAGCAGCTTCCGCCGAATAGCGGGGCCCCAAGAGACCCAGTACTTC. Protein: CASSFRRIAGPQETQYF.

CDR3 nucleotides: TGTGCCAGCAGCTTAGGACTGACGAGCAGGGGGTATGGCTACACCTTC. Encoded protein: CASSLGLTSRGYGYTF. The rearrangement links TRBV7-2 to TRBJ1-2, with 7 bases aligning to TRBD1. Looked up from germline, CDR1 is SGHTA and CDR2 is FQGNSA. The V and J ends lost 1 base and 5 bases, in that order; junction bases with no gene match: 10. CDR3 size: 16 residues.

V and J are TRBV20-1 and TRBJ2-5; 8 nucleotides line up with TRBD2. After removal of 0 bases from V and 7 bases from J, the junction contained 4 bases not matched to a gene. The CDR3 contains 13 residues. Germline lookup yields CDR1 DFQATT and CDR2 SNEGSKA (reference sequence). Here the CDR3 reads CSARDHLAGTQYF. The CDR3, as DNA: TGCAGTGCTAGAGATCATCTAGCGGGGACCCAGTACTTC.

The chain employs TRBV20-1 and TRBJ2-1, with D possibly being TRBD2 (6 bases). V lost 0 bases, J lost 2 bases, and 14 bases lay in between. CDR1 and CDR2 (germline): DFQATT, SNEGSKA (reference sequence). There are 16 residues in the CDR3. As DNA, the CDR3 is TGCAGTGCTAGAGATCTAAGGAGGGGAGCCTACAATGAGCAGTTCTTC. This translates into CSARDLRRGAYNEQFF.

This clonotype came up a few times. This chain joins TRBV12-3 or TRBV12-4 and TRBJ1-5; D uncertain. The CDR3 runs 14 residues. Deletions cut 3 bases from V and 0 bases from J, with 6 bases between. As DNA, the CDR3 is TGTGCCAGCAGTTTTTGGATTAGCAATCAGCCCCAGCATTTT. It specifies CASSFWISNQPQHF.

The chain has TRBV7-8 and TRBJ1-1, with TRBD1 as a possible D gene (5 bases). Germline V gene sequence: CDR1 SGHVS, CDR2 FQNEAQ. Trimming took off 4 bases at V and 2 bases at J, with 20 bases between the two ends. The CDR3 spans 17 residues. As DNA, the CDR3 is TGTGCCAGCAGCTCAAGGGAGTGGGGCAGAATAAACACTGAAGCTTTCTTT. This codes for CASSSREWGRINTEAFF.